This note documents a single TCR beta chain sequence. The data are from a study of blood T cell repertoires in COVID-19. Study-level information: Acute and convalescent COVID-19 samples came from the United States, Italy and Spain. PBMCs, B-cell-depleted T cells, or T cells provided the cDNA or gDNA that made up the material.

Under the authors' procedure: Amplification of reference gene primers provided the estimated nucleated cell counts. Only in-frame clones appear in the TCRdb table, and some are missing; sequencing was by immunoSEQ multiplex PCR. V, J and clone size derive from that table, while D and trimming were established from the DNA sequence. Here the sample spans more than 95,000 clones, 87% being singletons. The CDR3 extends over 19 amino acids. The V segment lost 4 bases and the J segment 3 bases; nucleotides outside the gene matches: 17. Germline loops: CDR1 LNHNV, CDR2 YYDKDF (reference sequence). V usage is TRBV15 and J usage is TRBJ2-7, with 11 bases matching TRBD2. The material sequenced was peripheral blood. The sequence came from a human donor in a cohort sampled during active COVID-19. This CDR3 is CATSTTFALAGVGFYEQYF. DNA of the CDR3: TGTGCCACCAGCACCACATTTGCACTAGCGGGAGTCGGCTTCTACGAGCAGTACTTC. The full variable domain, its missing parts supplied by reference TRBV15 and TRBJ2-7, is DAMVIQNPRYQVTQFGKPVTLSCSQTLNHNVMYWYQQKSSQAPKLLFHYYDKDFNNEADTPDNFQSRRPNTSFCFLDIRSPGLGDTAMYLCATSTTFALAGVGFYEQYFGPGTRLTVT.